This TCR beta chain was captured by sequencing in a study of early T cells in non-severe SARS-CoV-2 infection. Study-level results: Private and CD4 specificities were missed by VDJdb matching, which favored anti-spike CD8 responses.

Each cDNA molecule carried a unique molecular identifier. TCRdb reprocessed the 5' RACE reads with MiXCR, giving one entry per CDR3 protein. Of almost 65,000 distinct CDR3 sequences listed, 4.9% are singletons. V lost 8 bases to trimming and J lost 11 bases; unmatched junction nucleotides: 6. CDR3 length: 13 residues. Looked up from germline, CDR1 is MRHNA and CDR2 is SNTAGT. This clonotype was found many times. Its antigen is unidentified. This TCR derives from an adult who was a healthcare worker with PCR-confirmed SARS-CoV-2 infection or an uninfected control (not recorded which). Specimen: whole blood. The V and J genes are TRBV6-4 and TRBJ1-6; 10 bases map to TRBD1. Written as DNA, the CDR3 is TGTGCCAGCTTGGGACAGGGGCCAGCACCCCTCCACTTT. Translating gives CASLGQGPAPLHF.